The source of this T cell receptor beta chain is a study of T-cell memory formation after mild COVID-19. From the 5' RACE reads, TCRdb called clonotypes with MiXCR, one entry per CDR3 protein. The top ten hold about an eighth of the sample, which has about 400,000 distinct CDR3 sequences, around 22% seen once. V dropped 2 bases and J dropped 5 bases, with 12 bases sitting between them. The CDR3 is made up of 14 amino acids. The germline gives CDR1 MNHEY, CDR2 SVGAGI. The source material was PBMCs or a T cell subset sorted from them (not recorded which). This sequence joins TRBV6-5 and TRBJ2-5; D is unresolved. The TCR originated in an adult woman who had mild COVID-19 (a few samples of this study predate the infection). Cell type and time point are not known. This CDR3 is CASSYVSEWETQYF. CDR3 in DNA: TGTGCCAGCAGTTACGTGAGTGAGTGGGAGACCCAGTACTTC.